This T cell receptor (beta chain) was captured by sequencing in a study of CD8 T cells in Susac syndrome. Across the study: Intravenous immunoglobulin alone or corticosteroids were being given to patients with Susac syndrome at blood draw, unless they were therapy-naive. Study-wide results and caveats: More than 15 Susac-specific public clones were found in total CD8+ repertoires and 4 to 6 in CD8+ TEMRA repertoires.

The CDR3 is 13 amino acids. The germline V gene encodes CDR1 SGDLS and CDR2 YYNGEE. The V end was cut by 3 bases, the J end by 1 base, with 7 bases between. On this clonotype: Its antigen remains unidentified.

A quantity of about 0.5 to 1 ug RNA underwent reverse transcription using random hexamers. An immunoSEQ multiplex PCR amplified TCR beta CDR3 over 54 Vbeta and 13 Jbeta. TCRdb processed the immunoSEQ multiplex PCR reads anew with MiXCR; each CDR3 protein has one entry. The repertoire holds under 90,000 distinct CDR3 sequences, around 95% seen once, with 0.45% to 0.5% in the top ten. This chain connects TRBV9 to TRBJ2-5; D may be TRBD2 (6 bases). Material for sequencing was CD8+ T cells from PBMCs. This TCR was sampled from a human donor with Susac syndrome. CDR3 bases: TGTGCCAGCAGCGCCGGGAGCCAAGAGACCCAGTACTTC. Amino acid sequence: CASSAGSQETQYF.